These 21 T cell receptor beta chains were all obtained from the same sample, sequenced in a study of blood T cell repertoires in COVID-19. Measured with immunoSEQ multiplex PCR; TCRdb has only the in-frame clones, and not every one. Among over 200,000 clones, 70% to 90% were seen once, and the ten largest hold approximately 1.5%. Source material: peripheral blood. These receptors came from a man aged 18 to 29 with active or convalescent COVID-19.

V and J are TRBV19 and TRBJ2-1; 8 bases fit TRBD2. The trim removed 5 bases at V and 6 bases at J, leaving 12 bases unmatched. There are 16 residues in the CDR3. Germline CDR1 is LNHDA and CDR2 is SQIVND (reference sequence). The DNA of the CDR3 is TGTGCCAGTAGTGCCCTTAGCGGGATTAGGGGCAATGAGCAGTTCTTC. Amino acids: CASSALSGIRGNEQFF. The full variable domain, completed using reference TRBV19 and TRBJ2-1, is DGGITQSPKYLFRKEGQNVTLSCEQNLNHDAMYWYRQDPGQGLRLIYYSQIVNDFQKGDIAEGYSVSREKKESFPLTVTSAQKNPTAFYLCASSALSGIRGNEQFFGPGTRLTVL.

The chain couples TRBV2 to TRBJ1-1; D perhaps matches TRBD1 (5 bases). V lost 8 bases to trimming and J lost 0 bases, with 10 bases between them. The CDR3 is made up of 13 amino acids. The germline V gene has CDR1 SNHLY and CDR2 FYNNEI. CDR3 sequence reads: CASGAGLNTEAFF. The CDR3 DNA reads as TGTGCCAGCGGAGCAGGGTTGAACACTGAAGCTTTCTTT.

The V and J genes are TRBV19 and TRBJ1-5; 9 bases are shared with TRBD1. The CDR3 loop spans 16 amino acids. Germline values: CDR1 LNHDA, CDR2 SQIVND (reference sequence). V lost 3 bases, J lost 3 bases, and 6 bases stayed unmatched. The CDR3 loop reads CASSMQQGAYNQPQHF. The CDR3 DNA reads TGTGCCAGTAGTATGCAACAGGGGGCTTACAATCAGCCCCAGCATTTT.

The CDR3 region has the DNA TGTGCCAGCAGAGAACCGGGACAGGGGTTTTTAGGAAATCAGCCCCAGCATTTT. It codes for CASREPGQGFLGNQPQHF. The rearrangement joins TRBV6-1 to TRBJ1-5; 10 bases fit TRBD1. The CDR3 is 18 amino acids. In germline, CDR1 is MNHNS, CDR2 SASEGT. V gave up 6 bases and J gave up 4 bases; unmatched junction bases: 15.

This chain joins TRBV10-3 and TRBJ2-3; 9 nucleotides agree with TRBD1. Trimming took 6 bases from V and 3 from J; bases not matched to a gene: 4. Germline-derived CDR1 and CDR2 are ENHRY and SYGVKD. The CDR3 extends over 14 amino acids. The CDR3 reads CAISMGQGTDTQYF. CDR3 nucleotide sequence: TGTGCCATCAGCATGGGACAGGGAACAGATACGCAGTATTTT.

The chain carries TRBV24-1 and TRBJ1-2; D is perhaps TRBD1 (5 bases). Germline assignment: CDR1 KGHDR and CDR2 SFDVKD. CDR3 length equals 14 residues. The V end lost 3 bases, the J end lost 8 bases, and 15 bases lay between the germline ends. The CDR3 DNA reads TGTGCCACCAGTGATCCCCAGGGTTTGGACGGCTACACCTTC. Amino acid sequence: CATSDPQGLDGYTF.

This chain links TRBV15 with TRBJ1-4; D ambiguous. Trimming took 0 bases from V and 7 from J, leaving 12 bases between them. This CDR3 has 15 residues. Germline CDR1 is LNHNV and CDR2 is YYDKDF (reference sequence). CDR3 coding DNA: TGTGCCACCAGCAGAGATTACGGGGTCGGTGAAAAACTGTTTTTT. It is translated as CATSRDYGVGEKLFF.

Here the CDR3 reads CASSLYGGLDAEAFF. DNA of the CDR3: TGTGCCAGCAGCTTATACGGGGGGCTAGATGCTGAAGCTTTCTTT. V is TRBV7-9 and J is TRBJ1-1; D might be TRBD1 (6 bases). Per the germline V gene, CDR1 is SEHNR and CDR2 is FQNEAQ (reference sequence). CDR3 length: 15 amino acids. Deletions cut 2 bases from V and 6 bases from J, with 16 bases between.

With respect to this clone: The junction differs from germline at one of its ends, possibly a read error. This chain connects TRBV5-6 to TRBJ1-4; D might be TRBD1 (5 bases). The CDR3 contains 13 residues. Germline CDR1 and CDR2: SGHDT and YYEEEE. The CDR3 reads CASSLGGTPDQVF. The CDR3, as DNA: TGTGCCAGCAGCTTGGGTGGGACTCCAGATCAAGTTTTT.

This clone was counted once. J is TRBJ2-7 and V is TRBV5-1; 9 bases fit TRBD1. The ends lost 3 bases at V and 0 bases at J; junction bases unmatched: 4. This CDR3 has 15 residues. Germline V lookup: CDR1 SGHRS, CDR2 YFSETQ. In DNA form, the CDR3 reads TGCGCCAGCAGCTGGACAGGGGTCATCTCCTACGAGCAGTACTTC. Protein product: CASSWTGVISYEQYF.

A note on this clone: The conserved phenylalanine or tryptophan is not found at the CDR3 terminus, so this likely reflects a read error. The limits of the CDR3 on the DNA are not certain, so only TCRdb's listed CDR3 is given. J is TRBJ1-5 and V is TRBV21-1. TRBV21-1 is marked as a pseudogene. Inclusive of both ends, the CDR3 amounts to 8 amino acids. CDR3 region: CASSKRSL.

V gene TRBV11-3 combines with J gene TRBJ1-1, with TRBD1 matching over 9 bases. The ends lost 4 bases at V and 8 bases at J; junction bases unmatched: 14. The V gene's germline CDR1 is SGHNT and CDR2 YENEEA. The CDR3 length is 16 residues. In DNA form, the CDR3 reads TGTGCCAGCAGCTCCGGGACAGGGAGTCTCGCCGGGGAAGCTTTCTTT. This gives the protein CASSSGTGSLAGEAFF.

The V and J genes are TRBV9 and TRBJ2-7; weak D call: TRBD1 (6 bases). The CDR3 sequence is 14 residues long. Trimming took 7 bases from V and 0 from J, leaving 14 bases between them. Germline loops: CDR1 SGDLS, CDR2 YYNGEE. CDR3 DNA: TGTGCCAGCGGCCAAGGGGGATCCTCCTACGAGCAGTACTTC. Translation: CASGQGGSSYEQYF.

This sequence joins TRBV20-1 and TRBJ2-1; no clear D gene. V was cut by 5 bases and J by 6 bases, with 8 bases left in between. The CDR3 has 11 amino acids. Germline V lookup: CDR1 DFQATT, CDR2 SNEGSKA (reference sequence). Written as DNA, the CDR3 is TGCAGTGCTCCGAGAACCAATGAGCAGTTCTTC. It yields the protein CSAPRTNEQFF.

A single count supports this clone. The chain links TRBV30 to TRBJ2-3, with 7 bases lining up with TRBD2. CDR3 length: 14 residues. Germline values: CDR1 GTSNPN, CDR2 SVGIG (reference sequence). The trim removed 0 bases at V and 5 bases at J, leaving 5 bases unmatched. As DNA, the CDR3 is TGTGCCTGGAGTGTGGGAGGGATGGGAGATACGCAGTATTTT. This codes for CAWSVGGMGDTQYF.

V usage is TRBV3-1 (or the pseudogene TRBV3-2) and J usage is TRBJ2-1; D not resolved. Deletions cut 5 bases from V and 5 bases from J, with 10 bases between. The CDR3 has 13 residues. Germline values: CDR1 LGHDT, CDR2 YNNKEL (reference sequence). CDR3 region: CASSDTTDNEQFF. In DNA, the CDR3 is TGTGCCAGCAGCGATACTACGGACAATGAGCAGTTCTTC.

The rearrangement joins TRBV11-3 to TRBJ2-1; TRBD1 matches at 10 bases. Germline V CDR1 and CDR2: SGHNT, YENEEA. Trimming removed 5 bases from V and 5 bases from J; junction bases left unmatched: 9. This CDR3 region has 16 residues. DNA for the CDR3: TGTGCCAGCAGCCTCCTCCCCGGGACAGGGGACAATGAGCAGTTCTTC. It encodes CASSLLPGTGDNEQFF.

V and J are TRBV11-1 and TRBJ2-1; 8 bases map to TRBD1. From germline, CDR1 is SGHAT and CDR2 FQDESV (reference sequence). The CDR3 extends over 13 amino acids. After removal of 5 bases from V and 6 bases from J, the junction contained 3 bases not matched to a gene. The CDR3 DNA follows: TGTGCCAGCAGCGAGACAGGGGTCAATGAGCAGTTCTTC. Its translation: CASSETGVNEQFF.

The genes are TRBV2 and TRBJ2-1, with 10 bases fitting TRBD2. The V gene end was trimmed by 6 bases and the J gene end by 8 bases; junction bases not matched to a gene: 7. Germline assignment: CDR1 SNHLY and CDR2 FYNNEI. This CDR3 comprises 14 residues. CDR3 amino acids: CASRGLAVMDEQFF. The CDR3 nucleotides read TGTGCCAGCAGAGGACTAGCGGTGATGGATGAGCAGTTCTTC.

This sequence joins TRBV10-1 and TRBJ2-3; 7 bases are shared with TRBD2. Germline-derived CDR1 and CDR2 are WNHNN and SYGVQD (reference sequence). Germline trimming cut 5 bases from V and 0 bases from J; bases unmatched to any gene: 5. The CDR3 is 15 amino acids. This CDR3 is CASSRTRTSTDTQYF. DNA of the CDR3: TGCGCCAGCAGTCGGACTAGGACTAGCACAGATACGCAGTATTTT.

The rearrangement links TRBV27 to TRBJ2-3; 8 bases agree with TRBD1. Germline CDR1 is MNHEY and CDR2 is SMNVEV (reference sequence). V dropped 5 bases and J dropped 5; count of bases not matched to a gene: 9. The CDR3 length is 15 residues. The CDR3 sequence: CASSPTRGHRDTQYF. As DNA, the CDR3 is TGTGCCAGCAGTCCCACCAGGGGGCATAGAGATACGCAGTATTTT.